The subject of this entry is one T cell receptor (beta chain). By share, this clonotype ranks as medium-sized (0.01 to 0.1%). The antigen this receptor binds is unknown. Base qualities are not recorded, but no much larger clone differs from it by a single base. The sample belongs to a study of immune reconstitution after stem cell transplant in scleroderma (TCRdb year 2017). Receptor libraries were prepared by RT-PCR. The instrument was an Illumina MiSeq. TCRdb reworked the public reads: Q25 trimming with fastp, MiXCR clone assembly, productive beta chains retained. Rows merge per CDR3 protein into single entries with the most common DNA and genes. Across this sample there are 2,000 to 2,500 distinct CDR3 sequences, with 6.5% to 8.5% seen only once. The ten top clones hold roughly an eighth of the sample. Spanning cysteine to phenylalanine, the CDR3 consists of 11 amino acids. Solely the CDR3 DNA is kept, with 33 bases framed from the first base. Looking up the germline V gene yields CDR1 SGHDT and CDR2 YYEEEE. The germline ends are 4 bases apart after V is trimmed by 4 bases and J by 3 bases.

This material was acquired before or after autologous hematopoietic stem cell transplantation (not recorded which). The sequence joins TRBV5-6 to TRBJ1-1, with the D gene uncertain. The clonotype comes from a male donor with systemic sclerosis. The CDR3 corresponds to CASSRDTEAFF. The DNA sequence follows: TGTGCCAGCAGCCGGGACACTGAAGCTTTCTTT. The reference TRBV5-6 and TRBJ1-1 proteins fill in what lies around the CDR3, so the full variable domain reads DAGVTQSPTHLIKTRGQQVTLRCSPKSGHDTVSWYQQALGQGPQFIFQYYEEEERQRGNFPDRFSGHQFPNYSSELNVNALLLGDSALYLCASSRDTEAFFGQGTRLTVV.